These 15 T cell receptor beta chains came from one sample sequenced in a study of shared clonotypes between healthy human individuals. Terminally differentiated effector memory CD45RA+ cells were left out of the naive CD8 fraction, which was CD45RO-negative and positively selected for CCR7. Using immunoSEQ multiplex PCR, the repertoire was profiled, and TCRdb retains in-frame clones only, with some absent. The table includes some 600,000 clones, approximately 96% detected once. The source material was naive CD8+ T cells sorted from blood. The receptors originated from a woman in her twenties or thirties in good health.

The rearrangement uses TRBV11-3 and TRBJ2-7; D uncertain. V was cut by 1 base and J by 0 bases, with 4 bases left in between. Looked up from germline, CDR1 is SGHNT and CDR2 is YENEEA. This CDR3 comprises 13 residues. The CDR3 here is CASSLGVSYEQYF. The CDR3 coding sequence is TGTGCCAGCAGCTTAGGGGTCTCCTACGAGCAGTACTTC.

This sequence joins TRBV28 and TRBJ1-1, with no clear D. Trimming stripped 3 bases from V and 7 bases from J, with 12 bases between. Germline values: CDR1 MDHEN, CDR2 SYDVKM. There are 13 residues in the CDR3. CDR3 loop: CASSFGRPGEAFF. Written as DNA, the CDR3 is TGTGCCAGCAGTTTTGGTCGGCCGGGTGAAGCTTTCTTT.

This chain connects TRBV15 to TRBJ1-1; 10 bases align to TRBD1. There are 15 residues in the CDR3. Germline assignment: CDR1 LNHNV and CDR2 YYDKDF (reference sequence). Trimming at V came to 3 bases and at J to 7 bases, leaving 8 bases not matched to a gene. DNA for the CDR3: TGTGCCACCAGCAGGGCCGACAGGGGGCCTAATGAAGCTTTCTTT. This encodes CATSRADRGPNEAFF. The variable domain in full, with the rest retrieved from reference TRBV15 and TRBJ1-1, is DAMVIQNPRYQVTQFGKPVTLSCSQTLNHNVMYWYQQKSSQAPKLLFHYYDKDFNNEADTPDNFQSRRPNTSFCFLDIRSPGLGDTAMYLCATSRADRGPNEAFFGQGTRLTVV.

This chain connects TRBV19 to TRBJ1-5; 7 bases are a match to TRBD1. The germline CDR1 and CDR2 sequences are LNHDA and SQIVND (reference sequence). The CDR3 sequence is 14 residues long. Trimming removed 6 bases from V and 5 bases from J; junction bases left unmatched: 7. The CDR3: CASRYRGSDQPQHF. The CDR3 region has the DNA TGTGCCAGTAGATACAGGGGCTCGGATCAGCCCCAGCATTTT.

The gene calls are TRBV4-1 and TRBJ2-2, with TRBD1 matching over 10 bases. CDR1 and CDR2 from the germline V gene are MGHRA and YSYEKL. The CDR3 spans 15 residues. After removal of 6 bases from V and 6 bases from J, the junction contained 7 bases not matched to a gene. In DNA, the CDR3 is TGCGCCAGCAGGCGCCGGGACAGGGGCTCCGGGGAGCTGTTTTTT. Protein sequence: CASRRRDRGSGELFF.

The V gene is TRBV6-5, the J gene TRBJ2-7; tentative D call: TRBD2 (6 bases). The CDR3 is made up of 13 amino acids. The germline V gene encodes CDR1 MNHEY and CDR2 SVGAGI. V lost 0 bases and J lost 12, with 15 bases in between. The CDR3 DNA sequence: TGTGCCAGCAGTTACTCGATGGTTGAGCGGGCGTACTTC. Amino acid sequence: CASSYSMVERAYF.

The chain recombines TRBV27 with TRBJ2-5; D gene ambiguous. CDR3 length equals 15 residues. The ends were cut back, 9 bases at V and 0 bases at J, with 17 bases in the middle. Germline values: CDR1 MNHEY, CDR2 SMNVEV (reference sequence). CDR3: CARNPPTVYQETQYF. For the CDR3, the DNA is TGTGCCAGAAACCCGCCGACGGTGTACCAAGAGACCCAGTACTTC.

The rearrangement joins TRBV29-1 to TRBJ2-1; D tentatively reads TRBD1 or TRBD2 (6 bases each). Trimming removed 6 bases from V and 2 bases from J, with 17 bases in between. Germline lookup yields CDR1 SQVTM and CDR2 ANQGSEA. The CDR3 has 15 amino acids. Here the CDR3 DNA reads TGCAGCGTCCTAGGGGGGACGTACACCTACAATGAGCAGTTCTTC. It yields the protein CSVLGGTYTYNEQFF.

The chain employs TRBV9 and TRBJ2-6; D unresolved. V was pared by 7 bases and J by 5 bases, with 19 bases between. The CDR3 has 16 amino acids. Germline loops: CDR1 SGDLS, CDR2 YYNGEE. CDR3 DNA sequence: TGTGCCAGCGTAACGCGCAAACAAAGTCGGGCCAACGTCCTGACTTTC. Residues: CASVTRKQSRANVLTF.

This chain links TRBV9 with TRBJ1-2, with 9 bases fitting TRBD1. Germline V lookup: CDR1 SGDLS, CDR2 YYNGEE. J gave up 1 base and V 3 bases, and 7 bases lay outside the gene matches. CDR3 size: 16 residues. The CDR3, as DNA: TGTGCCAGCAGCGGTAGGACGGGACAGGGTAACTATGGCTACACCTTC. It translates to CASSGRTGQGNYGYTF.

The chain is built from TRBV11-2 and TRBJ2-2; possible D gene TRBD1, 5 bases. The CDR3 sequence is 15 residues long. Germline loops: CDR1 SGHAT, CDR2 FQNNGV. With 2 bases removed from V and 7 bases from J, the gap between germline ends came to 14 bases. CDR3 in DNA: TGTGCCAGCAGCTTAAAAGGGTCAAGGGGCGGGGAGCTGTTTTTT. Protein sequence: CASSLKGSRGGELFF.

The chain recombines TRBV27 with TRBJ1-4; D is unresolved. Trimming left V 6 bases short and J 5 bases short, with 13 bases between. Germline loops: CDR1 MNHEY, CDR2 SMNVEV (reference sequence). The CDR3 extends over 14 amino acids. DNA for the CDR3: TGTGCCAGCAGGGTGATCGGGAGGAATGAAAAACTGTTTTTT. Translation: CASRVIGRNEKLFF. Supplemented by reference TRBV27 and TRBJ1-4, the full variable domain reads EAQVTQNPRYLITVTGKKLTVTCSQNMNHEYMSWYRQDPGLGLRQIYYSMNVEVTDKGDVPEGYKVSRKEKRNFPLILESPSPNQTSLYFCASRVIGRNEKLFFGSGTQLSVL.

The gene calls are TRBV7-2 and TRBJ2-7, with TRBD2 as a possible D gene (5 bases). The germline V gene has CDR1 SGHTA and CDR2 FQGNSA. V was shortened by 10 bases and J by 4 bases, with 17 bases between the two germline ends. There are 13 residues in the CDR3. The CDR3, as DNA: TGTGCCACCACGGGAATCTGGGGATACGAGCAGTACTTC. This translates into CATTGIWGYEQYF.

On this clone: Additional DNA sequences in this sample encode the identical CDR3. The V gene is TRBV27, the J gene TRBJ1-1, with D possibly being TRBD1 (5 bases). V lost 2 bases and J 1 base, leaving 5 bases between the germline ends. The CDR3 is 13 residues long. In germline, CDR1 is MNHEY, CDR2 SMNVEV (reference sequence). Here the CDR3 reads CASSLQGNTEAFF. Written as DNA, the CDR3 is TGTGCCAGCAGTTTACAGGGGAACACTGAAGCTTTCTTT.

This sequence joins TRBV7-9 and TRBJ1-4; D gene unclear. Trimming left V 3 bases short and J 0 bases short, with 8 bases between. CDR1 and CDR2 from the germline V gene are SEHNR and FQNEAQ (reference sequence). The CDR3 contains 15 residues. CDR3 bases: TGTGCCAGCAGCTTGGCACTCTCAACTAATGAAAAACTGTTTTTT. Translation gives CASSLALSTNEKLFF.